What follows are 12 T cell receptor beta chains derived from one specimen sequenced in a study of T-cell memory formation after mild COVID-19. TCRdb redid the calling of the 5' RACE reads with MiXCR, one entry per CDR3 protein. The sample comprises 45,000 to 50,000 distinct CDR3 sequences, under 7.5% of which are singletons, and approximately 1.4% rests with the top ten. Material: PBMCs or a T cell subset sorted from them (not recorded which). The source of these receptors is a man between 18 and 35 years old who had mild COVID-19 (a few samples of this study predate the infection). Cell type and time point are not known.

V gene TRBV2 combines with J gene TRBJ2-6, with unresolved D. Germline CDR1 SNHLY, CDR2 FYNNEI. The CDR3 contains 15 residues. Trimming took 8 bases from V and 2 from J, leaving 13 bases between them. In DNA form, the CDR3 reads TGTGCCAGCCGGATGACCGGCGCTGGGGCCAACGTCCTGACTTTC. Translated, it gives CASRMTGAGANVLTF.

In this sample, this clonotype turned up many times. V usage is TRBV5-1 and J usage is TRBJ2-5; TRBD2 agrees at 8 bases. Germline V gene lookup returns CDR1 SGHRS and CDR2 YFSETQ. The CDR3 loop spans 16 amino acids. V gave up 0 bases and J gave up 4 bases; unmatched junction bases: 8. The CDR3 loop reads CASSLARLAGAETQYF. DNA for the CDR3: TGCGCCAGCAGCTTGGCCCGCCTAGCGGGTGCAGAGACCCAGTACTTC.

The rearrangement links TRBV7-3 to TRBJ2-3; 7 bases line up with TRBD1. Germline V gene lookup returns CDR1 SGHTA and CDR2 FQGTGA. This CDR3 is built from 16 residues. With V trimmed by 5 bases and J by 4 bases, 12 bases remained unmatched. The CDR3 DNA follows: TGTGCCAGCAGCCCGACAGGGCACGTGAAGGCAGATACGCAGTATTTT. Amino acids: CASSPTGHVKADTQYF.

This clonotype was counted a few times. The chain combines TRBV5-1 with TRBJ1-1; D remains unclear. The CDR3 length is 13 residues. The germline V gene has CDR1 SGHRS and CDR2 YFSETQ. The V gene lost 3 bases and the J gene lost 0 bases, with 6 bases spanning the gap. The CDR3, as DNA: TGCGCCAGCAGCTGGGATTTGAACACTGAAGCTTTCTTT. Its protein is CASSWDLNTEAFF.

The V call is TRBV4-3, the J call TRBJ1-4; D is perhaps TRBD1 (5 bases). V was shortened by 0 bases and J by 7 bases, with 15 bases between the two germline ends. CDR1 and CDR2 (germline): LGHNA, YSLEER. The CDR3 consists of 16 residues. CDR3 nucleotides: TGCGCCAGCAGCCAAGACCTCGGGGCTCTCGGTGAAAAACTGTTTTTT. Amino acid sequence: CASSQDLGALGEKLFF.

This clonotype was counted at least ten times. The V and J genes are TRBV29-1 and TRBJ2-3; D is tentatively TRBD1 or TRBD2 (5 bases each). The CDR3 consists of 14 residues. V dropped 6 bases and J dropped 5 bases, with 18 bases sitting between them. Germline V gene data show CDR1 as SQVTM and CDR2 as ANQGSEA. The CDR3: CSVAIEGQGDTQYF. The DNA of the CDR3 is TGCAGCGTCGCAATAGAGGGGCAAGGAGATACGCAGTATTTT.

V is TRBV12-3 or TRBV12-4 and J is TRBJ1-2, with D unresolved. Trimming took off 6 bases at V and 8 bases at J, with 16 bases between the two ends. CDR3 length: 13 amino acids. The CDR3 bases are TGTGCCAGCAGGCTAACCCTGGGGAGGGGCTACACCTTC. This gives the protein CASRLTLGRGYTF.

The sample holds many counts of this clonotype. The chain joins TRBV12-3 or TRBV12-4 to TRBJ2-3, with TRBD2 identical over 12 bases. CDR3 length equals 16 residues. V gave up 6 bases and J gave up 0 bases; unmatched junction bases: 4. The CDR3 DNA reads as TGTGCCAGCAGCTCCGGACTAGCGGGGAGCACAGATACGCAGTATTTT. Translated: CASSSGLAGSTDTQYF.

This clonotype showed up just a few times. The chain carries TRBV5-1 and TRBJ1-6; the D gene is possibly TRBD1 (6 bases). The CDR3 extends over 14 amino acids. CDR1 SGHRS and CDR2 YFSETQ come from the germline V gene. V dropped 4 bases and J dropped 5 bases, with 10 bases sitting between them. The CDR3 loop is CASSPGQNNSPLHF. CDR3 DNA sequence: TGCGCCAGCAGCCCTGGACAGAATAATTCACCCCTCCACTTT.

This clonotype turned up a few times. This sequence joins TRBV20-1 and TRBJ1-2; no clear D. The CDR3 has 13 residues. CDR1 and CDR2 from the germline V gene are DFQATT and SNEGSKA (reference sequence). Trimming took off 0 bases at V and 1 base at J, with 6 bases between the two ends. The CDR3 DNA reads as TGCAGTGCTAGAGATGCCAGTAACTATGGCTACACCTTC. Translating it yields CSARDASNYGYTF.

Only a few counts were recorded for this clonotype. V and J are TRBV27 and TRBJ2-7, with D perhaps given as TRBD1 or TRBD2 (5 bases each). The CDR3 extends over 13 amino acids. Germline CDR1 is MNHEY and CDR2 is SMNVEV (reference sequence). Trimming took off 6 bases at V and 0 bases at J, with 9 bases between the two ends. CDR3: CASSWGTSYEQYF. CDR3 sequence (DNA): TGTGCCAGCAGCTGGGGGACCTCCTACGAGCAGTACTTC.

This clonotype was observed at least ten times. In nucleotides, the CDR3 is TGCGCCAGCAGCTTGCTAGGGCGAGCGGTTAATGAGCAGTTCTTC. Amino acid sequence: CASSLLGRAVNEQFF. The chain combines TRBV5-1 with TRBJ2-1; maybe TRBD2 (5 bases). V gave up 1 base and J gave up 7 bases, with 15 bases separating them. This CDR3 has 15 residues. The germline CDR1 and CDR2 sequences are SGHRS and YFSETQ.